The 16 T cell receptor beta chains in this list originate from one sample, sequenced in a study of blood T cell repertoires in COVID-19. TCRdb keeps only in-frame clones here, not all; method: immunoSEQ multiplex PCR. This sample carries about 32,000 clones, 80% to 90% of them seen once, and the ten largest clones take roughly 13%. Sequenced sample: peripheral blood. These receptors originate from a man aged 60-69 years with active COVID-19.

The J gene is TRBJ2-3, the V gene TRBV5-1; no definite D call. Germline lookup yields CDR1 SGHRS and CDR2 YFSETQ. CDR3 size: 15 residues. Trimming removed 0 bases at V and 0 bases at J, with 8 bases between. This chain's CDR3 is CASSLGATSTDTQYF. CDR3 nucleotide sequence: TGCGCCAGCAGCTTGGGTGCTACTAGCACAGATACGCAGTATTTT. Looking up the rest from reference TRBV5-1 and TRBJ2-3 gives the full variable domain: KAGVTQTPRYLIKTRGQQVTLSCSPISGHRSVSWYQQTPGQGLQFLFEYFSETQRNKGNFPGRFSGRQFSNSRSEMNVSTLELGDSALYLCASSLGATSTDTQYFGPGTRLTVL.

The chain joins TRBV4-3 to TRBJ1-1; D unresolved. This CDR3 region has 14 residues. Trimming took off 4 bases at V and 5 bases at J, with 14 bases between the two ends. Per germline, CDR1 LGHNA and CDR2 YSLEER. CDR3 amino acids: CASSPDGGNTEAFF. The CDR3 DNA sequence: TGCGCCAGCAGCCCGGATGGCGGGAATACTGAAGCTTTCTTT.

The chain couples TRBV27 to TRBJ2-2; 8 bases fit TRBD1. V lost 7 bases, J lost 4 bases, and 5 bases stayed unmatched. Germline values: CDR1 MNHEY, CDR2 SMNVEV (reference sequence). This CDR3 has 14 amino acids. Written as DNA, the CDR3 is TGTGCCAGCACTGGACAGGGTGGCACCGGGGAGCTGTTTTTT. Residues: CASTGQGGTGELFF.

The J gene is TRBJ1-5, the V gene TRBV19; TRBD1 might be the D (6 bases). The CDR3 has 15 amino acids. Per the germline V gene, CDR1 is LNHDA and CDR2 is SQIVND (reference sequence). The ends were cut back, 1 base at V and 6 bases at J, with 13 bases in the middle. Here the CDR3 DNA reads TGTGCCAGTAGTATAGGACAGGCTGGGGGTCAGCCCCAGCATTTT. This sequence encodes CASSIGQAGGQPQHF.

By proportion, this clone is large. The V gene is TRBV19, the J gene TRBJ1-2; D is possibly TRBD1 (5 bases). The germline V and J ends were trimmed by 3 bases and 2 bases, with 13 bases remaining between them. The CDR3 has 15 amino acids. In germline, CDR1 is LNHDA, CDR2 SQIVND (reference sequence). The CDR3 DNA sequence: TGTGCCAGTAGTATCGATTGGCCAGGGAACTATGGCTACACCTTC. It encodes CASSIDWPGNYGYTF.

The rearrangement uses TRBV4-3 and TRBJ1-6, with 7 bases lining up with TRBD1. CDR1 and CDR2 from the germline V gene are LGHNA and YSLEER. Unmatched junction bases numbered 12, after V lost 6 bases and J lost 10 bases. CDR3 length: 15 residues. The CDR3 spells CASSTSTGVVSPLHF. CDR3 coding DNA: TGCGCCAGCAGTACGTCTACAGGGGTGGTCTCACCCCTCCACTTT.

The CDR3 bases are TGTGCCAGCAGCCAAGCCAGCTCCTACGAGCAGTACTTC. Translating it yields CASSQASSYEQYF. The rearrangement joins TRBV3-1 (or the pseudogene TRBV3-2) to TRBJ2-7; D not certain. Germline values: CDR1 LGHDT, CDR2 YNNKEL (reference sequence). V lost 1 base to trimming and J lost 0 bases, with 4 bases between them. The CDR3 consists of 13 residues.

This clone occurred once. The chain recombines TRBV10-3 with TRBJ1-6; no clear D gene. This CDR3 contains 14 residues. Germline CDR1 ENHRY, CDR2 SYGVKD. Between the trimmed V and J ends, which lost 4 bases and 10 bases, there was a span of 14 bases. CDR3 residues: CAISGETTRSPLHF. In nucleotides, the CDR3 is TGTGCCATCAGTGGTGAGACCACGAGGTCACCCCTCCACTTT.

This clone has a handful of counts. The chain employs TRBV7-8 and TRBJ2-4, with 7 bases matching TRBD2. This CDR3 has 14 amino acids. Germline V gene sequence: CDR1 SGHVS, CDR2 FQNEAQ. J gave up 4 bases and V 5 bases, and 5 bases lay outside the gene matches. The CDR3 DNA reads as TGTGCCAGCAGCGTCGGCGGGGGAAAAAACATTCAGTACTTC. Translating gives CASSVGGGKNIQYF. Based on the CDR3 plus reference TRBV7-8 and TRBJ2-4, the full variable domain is GAGVSQSPRYKVAKRGQDVALRCDPISGHVSLFWYQQALGQGPEFLTYFQNEAQLDKSGLPSDRFFAERPEGSVSTLKIQRTQQEDSAVYLCASSVGGGKNIQYFGAGTRLSVL.

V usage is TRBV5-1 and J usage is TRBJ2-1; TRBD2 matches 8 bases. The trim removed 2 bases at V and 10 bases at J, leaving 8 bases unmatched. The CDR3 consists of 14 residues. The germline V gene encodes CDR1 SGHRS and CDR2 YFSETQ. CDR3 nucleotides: TGCGCCAGCAGCTTTCCCAGCGGGGGCACCGAGCAGTTCTTC. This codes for CASSFPSGGTEQFF. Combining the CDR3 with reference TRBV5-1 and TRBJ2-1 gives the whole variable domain KAGVTQTPRYLIKTRGQQVTLSCSPISGHRSVSWYQQTPGQGLQFLFEYFSETQRNKGNFPGRFSGRQFSNSRSEMNVSTLELGDSALYLCASSFPSGGTEQFFGPGTRLTVL.

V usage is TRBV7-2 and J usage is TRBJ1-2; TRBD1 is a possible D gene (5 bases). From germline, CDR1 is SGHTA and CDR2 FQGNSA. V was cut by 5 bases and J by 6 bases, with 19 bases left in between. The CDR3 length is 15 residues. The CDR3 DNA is TGTGCCAGCAGCCGGGAGTCGGGGCAGGGCGATGGCTACACCTTC. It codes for CASSRESGQGDGYTF.

The CDR3 sequence is CATTEAGQGPEAFF. In nucleotides, the CDR3 is TGTGCCACCACCGAAGCGGGACAGGGTCCTGAAGCTTTCTTT. This rearrangement joins TRBV24-1 to TRBJ1-1; 9 positions agree with TRBD1. The CDR3 sequence is 14 residues long. Germline CDR1 and CDR2: KGHDR and SFDVKD. Trimming took 8 bases from V and 6 from J; bases not matched to a gene: 9.

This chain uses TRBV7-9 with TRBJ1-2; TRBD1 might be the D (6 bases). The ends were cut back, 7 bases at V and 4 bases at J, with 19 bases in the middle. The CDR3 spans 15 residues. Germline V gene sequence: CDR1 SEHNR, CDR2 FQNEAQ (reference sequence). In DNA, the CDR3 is TGTGCCAGCACCTCGATAGGGGGGGACCTCTATGGCTACACCTTC. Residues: CASTSIGGDLYGYTF.

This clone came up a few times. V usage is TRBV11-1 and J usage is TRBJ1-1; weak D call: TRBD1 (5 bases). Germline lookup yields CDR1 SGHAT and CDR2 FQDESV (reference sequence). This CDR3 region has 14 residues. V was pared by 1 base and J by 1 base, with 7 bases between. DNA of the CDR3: TGTGCCAGCAGCTTAGGGACAAGGAACACTGAAGCTTTCTTT. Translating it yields CASSLGTRNTEAFF.

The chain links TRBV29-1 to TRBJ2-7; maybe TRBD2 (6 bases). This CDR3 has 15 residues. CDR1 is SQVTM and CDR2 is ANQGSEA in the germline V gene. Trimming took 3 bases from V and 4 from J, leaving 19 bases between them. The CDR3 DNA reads TGCAGCGTTGATTCTCGGGCGTCGGGGGTGTACGAGCAGTACTTC. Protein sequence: CSVDSRASGVYEQYF.

The CDR3 DNA follows: TGTGCCAGCAGTCCCGGGACACCCCTAACCGGGGAGCTGTTTTTT. Its translation is CASSPGTPLTGELFF. The V and J genes are TRBV2 and TRBJ2-2; TRBD1 might be the D (6 bases). Germline loops: CDR1 SNHLY, CDR2 FYNNEI. The V end lost 5 bases, the J end lost 5 bases, and 15 bases lay between the germline ends. The CDR3 covers 15 residues.